Each of the 4 T cell receptor beta chains below was sequenced from the same sample in a study of blood T cell repertoires in COVID-19 (dated by TCRdb to between 2020 and 2021). Library preparation was by the immunoSEQ multiplex PCR assay. In TCRdb, the immuneACCESS table is reduced to in-frame sequences with V and J assigned. These tables do not hold every clone; where another copy was compared, an unresolved V gene accounts for under half, and the others remain unexplained. This sample gives about 200,000 clones in total; around 81% of them show up just once. The leading ten clones occupy about 0.91% of the sample. Input material: peripheral blood. The receptors were gathered from a man aged 55 to 70 with COVID-19, enrolled during active disease.

This clone was seen a few times. The V call is TRBV18, the J call TRBJ2-7, with no clear D. The CDR3 consists of 14 residues. Germline V CDR1 and CDR2: KGHSH, LQKENI. Trimming pared 2 bases from V and 7 bases from J, leaving 15 bases between. CDR3 bases: TGTGCCAGCTCACCATTATCCTCAGGCTGGGAGCAGTACTTC. Translated: CASSPLSSGWEQYF.

This chain links TRBV11-2 with TRBJ2-7; 10 positions match TRBD2. Germline V gene lookup returns CDR1 SGHAT and CDR2 FQNNGV. This CDR3 comprises 12 residues. Trimming at V came to 5 bases and at J to 12 bases, leaving 7 bases not matched to a gene. CDR3 in amino acids: CASSRSGRTRYF. DNA for the CDR3: TGTGCCAGCAGCCGTAGCGGGAGGACCAGGTACTTC. Full variable domain (remainder filled in from reference TRBV11-2 and TRBJ2-7): EAGVAQSPRYKIIEKRQSVAFWCNPISGHATLYWYQQILGQGPKLLIQFQNNGVVDDSQLPKDRFSAERLKGVDSTLKIQPAKLEDSAVYLCASSRSGRTRYFGPGTRLTVT.

The J gene is TRBJ2-2, the V gene TRBV19; the D gene is possibly TRBD1 (6 bases). CDR1 is LNHDA, CDR2 SQIVND, per germline (reference sequence). The CDR3 consists of 12 residues. Trimming cost V 7 bases and J 7 bases, with 10 bases left between them. This CDR3 is CASTTGNGELFF. The CDR3 coding sequence is TGTGCCAGTACTACAGGGAACGGGGAGCTGTTTTTT.

V and J are TRBV19 and TRBJ1-1; a possible D gene is TRBD1 (5 bases). The CDR3 has 14 residues. V was clipped by 4 bases and J by 0 bases, with 9 bases between them. CDR1 is LNHDA, CDR2 SQIVND, per germline (reference sequence). CDR3 nucleotides: TGTGCCAGTAGTAGACAGCAACTGAACACTGAAGCTTTCTTT. Amino acid sequence: CASSRQQLNTEAFF.